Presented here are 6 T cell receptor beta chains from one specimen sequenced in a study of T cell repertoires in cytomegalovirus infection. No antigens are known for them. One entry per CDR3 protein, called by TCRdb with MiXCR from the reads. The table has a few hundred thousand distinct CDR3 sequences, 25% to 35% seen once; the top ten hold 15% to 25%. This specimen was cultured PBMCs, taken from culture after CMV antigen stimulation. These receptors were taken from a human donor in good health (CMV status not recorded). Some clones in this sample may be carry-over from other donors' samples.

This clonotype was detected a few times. The CDR3, as DNA: TGTGCCAGCAGTCCCGAGGTACCCTCCTACAATGAGCAGTTCTTC. Translated: CASSPEVPSYNEQFF. The chain joins TRBV12-3 or TRBV12-4 to TRBJ2-1, with no clear D. The CDR3 spans 15 residues. V lost 5 bases to trimming and J lost 0 bases, with 11 bases between them.

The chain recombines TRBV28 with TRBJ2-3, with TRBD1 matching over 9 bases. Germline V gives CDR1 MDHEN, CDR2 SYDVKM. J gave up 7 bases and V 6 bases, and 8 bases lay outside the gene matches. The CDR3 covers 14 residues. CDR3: CASRKGQGRNTQYF. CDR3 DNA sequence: TGTGCCAGCAGGAAGGGACAGGGTAGAAATACGCAGTATTTT.

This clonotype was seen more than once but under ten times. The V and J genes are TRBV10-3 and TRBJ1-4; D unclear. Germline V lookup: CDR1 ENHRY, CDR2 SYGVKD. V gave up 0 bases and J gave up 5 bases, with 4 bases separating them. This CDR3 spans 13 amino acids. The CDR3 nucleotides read TGTGCCATCAGTGAGTCCTCAAATGAAAAACTGTTTTTT. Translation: CAISESSNEKLFF.

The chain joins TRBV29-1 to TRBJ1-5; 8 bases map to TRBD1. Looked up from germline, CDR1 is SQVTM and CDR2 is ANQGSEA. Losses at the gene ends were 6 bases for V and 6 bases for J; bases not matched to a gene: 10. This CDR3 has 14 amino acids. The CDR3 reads CSVTGTGGAQPQHF. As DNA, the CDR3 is TGCAGCGTCACCGGGACAGGAGGTGCTCAGCCCCAGCATTTT.

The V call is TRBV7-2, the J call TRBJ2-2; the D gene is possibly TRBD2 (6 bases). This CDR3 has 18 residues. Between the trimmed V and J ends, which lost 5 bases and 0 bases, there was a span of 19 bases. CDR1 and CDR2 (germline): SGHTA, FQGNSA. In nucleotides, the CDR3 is TGTGCCAGCAGCCCCACATGGGGGGTCCCCGCGAACACCGGGGAGCTGTTTTTT. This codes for CASSPTWGVPANTGELFF.

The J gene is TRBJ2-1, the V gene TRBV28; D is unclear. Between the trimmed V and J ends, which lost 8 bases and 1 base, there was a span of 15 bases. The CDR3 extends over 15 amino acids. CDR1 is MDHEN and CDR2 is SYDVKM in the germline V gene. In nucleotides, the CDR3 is TGTGCCAGCTTTCCACGGGCCTTATCCTACAATGAGCAGTTCTTC. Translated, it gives CASFPRALSYNEQFF.